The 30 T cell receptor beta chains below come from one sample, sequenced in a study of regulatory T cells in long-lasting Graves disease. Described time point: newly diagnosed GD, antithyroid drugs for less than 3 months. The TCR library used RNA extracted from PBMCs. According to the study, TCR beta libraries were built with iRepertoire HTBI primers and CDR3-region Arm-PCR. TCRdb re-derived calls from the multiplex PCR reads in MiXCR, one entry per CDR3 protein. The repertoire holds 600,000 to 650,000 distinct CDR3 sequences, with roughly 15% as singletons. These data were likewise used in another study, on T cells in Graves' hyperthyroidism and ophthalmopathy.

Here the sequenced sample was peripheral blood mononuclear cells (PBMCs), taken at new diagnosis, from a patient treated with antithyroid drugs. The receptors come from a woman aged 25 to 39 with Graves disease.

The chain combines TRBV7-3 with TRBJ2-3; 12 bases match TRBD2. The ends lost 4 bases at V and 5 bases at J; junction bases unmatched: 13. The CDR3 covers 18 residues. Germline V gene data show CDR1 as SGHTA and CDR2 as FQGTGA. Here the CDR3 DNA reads TGTGCCAGCAGCTCCCAGCCCGGACTAGCGGGATGGGGAGATACGCAGTATTTT. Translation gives CASSSQPGLAGWGDTQYF.

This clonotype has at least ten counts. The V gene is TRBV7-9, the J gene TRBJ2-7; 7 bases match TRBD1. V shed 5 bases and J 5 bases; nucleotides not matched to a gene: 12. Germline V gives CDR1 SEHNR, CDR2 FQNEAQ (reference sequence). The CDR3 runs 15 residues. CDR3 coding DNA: TGTGCCAGCAGCACCGGGACAGCCGGCCTTCACGAGCAGTACTTC. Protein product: CASSTGTAGLHEQYF.

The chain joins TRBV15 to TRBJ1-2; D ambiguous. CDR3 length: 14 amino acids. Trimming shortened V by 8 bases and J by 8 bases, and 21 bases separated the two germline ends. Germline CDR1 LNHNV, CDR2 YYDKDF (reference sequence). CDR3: CATSQRTNPEGYTF. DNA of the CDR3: TGTGCCACCTCCCAACGGACGAATCCGGAGGGCTACACCTTC.

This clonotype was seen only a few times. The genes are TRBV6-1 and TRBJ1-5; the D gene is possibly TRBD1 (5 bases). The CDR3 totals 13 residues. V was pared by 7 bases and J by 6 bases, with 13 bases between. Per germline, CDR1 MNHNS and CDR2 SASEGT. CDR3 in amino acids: CASTRGGSQPQHF. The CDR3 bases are TGTGCCAGCACTCGGGGGGGGAGTCAGCCCCAGCATTTT.

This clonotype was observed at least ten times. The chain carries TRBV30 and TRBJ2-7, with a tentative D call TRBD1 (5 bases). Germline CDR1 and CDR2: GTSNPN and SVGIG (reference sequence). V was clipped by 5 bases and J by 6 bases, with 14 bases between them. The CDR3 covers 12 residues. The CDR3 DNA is TGTGCCTGGGATGCTAGGGGCTCCGAGCAGTACTTC. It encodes CAWDARGSEQYF.

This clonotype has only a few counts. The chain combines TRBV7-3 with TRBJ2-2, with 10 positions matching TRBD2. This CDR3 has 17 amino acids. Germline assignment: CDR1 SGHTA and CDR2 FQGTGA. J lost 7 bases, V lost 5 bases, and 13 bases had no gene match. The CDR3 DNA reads TGTGCCAGCAGCCCACCACATCCTAGCGGGAGCAGCGGGGAGCTGTTTTTT. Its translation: CASSPPHPSGSSGELFF.

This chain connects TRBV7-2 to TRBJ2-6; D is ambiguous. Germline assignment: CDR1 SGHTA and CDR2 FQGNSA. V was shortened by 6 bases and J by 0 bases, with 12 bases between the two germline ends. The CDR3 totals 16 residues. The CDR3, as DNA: TGTGCCAGCAGACAATGGTCACTCTCTGGGGCCAACGTCCTGACTTTC. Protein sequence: CASRQWSLSGANVLTF.

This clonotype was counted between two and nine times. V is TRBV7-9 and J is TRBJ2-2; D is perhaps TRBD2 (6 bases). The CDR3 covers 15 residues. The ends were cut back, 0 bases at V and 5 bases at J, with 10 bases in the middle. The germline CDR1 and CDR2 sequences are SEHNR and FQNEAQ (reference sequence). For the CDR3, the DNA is TGTGCCAGCAGCTTAGCTTCTGGGGGGACCGGGGAGCTGTTTTTT. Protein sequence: CASSLASGGTGELFF.

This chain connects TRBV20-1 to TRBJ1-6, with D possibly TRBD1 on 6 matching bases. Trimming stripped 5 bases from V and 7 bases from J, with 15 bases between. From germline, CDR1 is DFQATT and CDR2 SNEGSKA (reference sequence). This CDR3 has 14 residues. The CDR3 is CSAEVDRGNSPLHF. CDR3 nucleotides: TGCAGTGCTGAAGTGGACAGAGGAAATTCACCCCTCCACTTT.

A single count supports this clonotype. The CDR3 loop reads CASSLAATGGGGYTF. The CDR3 coding sequence is TGTGCCAGCAGCTTGGCTGCGACAGGGGGTGGGGGCTACACCTTC. The chain carries TRBV5-6 and TRBJ1-2; TRBD1 matches 9 bases. Per the germline V gene, CDR1 is SGHDT and CDR2 is YYEEEE. This CDR3 is 15 amino acids long. V lost 0 bases to trimming and J lost 8 bases; unmatched junction nucleotides: 8.

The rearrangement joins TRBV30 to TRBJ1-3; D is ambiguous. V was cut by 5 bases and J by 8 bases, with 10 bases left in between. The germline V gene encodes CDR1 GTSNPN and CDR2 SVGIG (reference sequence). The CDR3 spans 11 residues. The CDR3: CAWGWGHTIYF. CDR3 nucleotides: TGTGCCTGGGGGTGGGGTCACACCATATATTTT.

The CDR3 is CASGNRDNEQFF. As DNA, the CDR3 is TGTGCCAGTGGGAACAGGGACAATGAGCAGTTCTTC. This chain uses TRBV19 with TRBJ2-1, with D tentatively TRBD1 (6 bases). The CDR3 runs 12 residues. Looked up from germline, CDR1 is LNHDA and CDR2 is SQIVND (reference sequence). V was trimmed by 8 bases and J by 5 bases, leaving 10 bases between them.

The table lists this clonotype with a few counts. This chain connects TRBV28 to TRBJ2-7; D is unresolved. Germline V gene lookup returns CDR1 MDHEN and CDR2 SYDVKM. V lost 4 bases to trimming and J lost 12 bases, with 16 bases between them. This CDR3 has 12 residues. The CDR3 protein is CASSYLTGKGYF. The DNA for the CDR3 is TGTGCCAGCAGTTATTTGACCGGAAAGGGGTACTTC.

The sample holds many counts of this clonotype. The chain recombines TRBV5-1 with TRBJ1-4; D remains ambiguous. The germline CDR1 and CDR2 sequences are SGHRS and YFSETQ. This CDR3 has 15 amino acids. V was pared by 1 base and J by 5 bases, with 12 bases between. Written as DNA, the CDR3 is TGCGCCAGCAGCTTGACGGGGAGACAAAATGAAAAACTGTTTTTT. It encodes CASSLTGRQNEKLFF.

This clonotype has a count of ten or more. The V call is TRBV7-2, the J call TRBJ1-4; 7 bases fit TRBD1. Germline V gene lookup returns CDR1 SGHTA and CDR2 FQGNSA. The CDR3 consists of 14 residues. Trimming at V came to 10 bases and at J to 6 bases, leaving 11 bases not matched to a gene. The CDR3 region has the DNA TGTGCCACTTCCCGAGGGACAGTCGATGAAAAACTGTTTTTT. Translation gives CATSRGTVDEKLFF.

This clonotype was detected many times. CDR3 coding DNA: TGTGCCAGCAGCCGAGGGGACAGGCACTCCAATGAGCAGTTCTTC. Encoded protein: CASSRGDRHSNEQFF. V gene TRBV3-1 combines with J gene TRBJ2-1; 8 bases align to TRBD1. This CDR3 has 15 residues. Germline CDR1 reads LGHDT; CDR2 reads YNNKEL (reference sequence). With 4 bases clipped from V and 6 bases from J, the junction kept 8 bases outside the gene matches.

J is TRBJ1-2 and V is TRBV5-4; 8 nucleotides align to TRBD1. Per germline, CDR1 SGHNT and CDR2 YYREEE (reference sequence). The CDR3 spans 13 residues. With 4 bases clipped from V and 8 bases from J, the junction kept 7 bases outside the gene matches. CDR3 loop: CASSRGQEGGYTF. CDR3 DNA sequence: TGTGCCAGCAGCCGGGGACAGGAGGGAGGCTACACCTTC.

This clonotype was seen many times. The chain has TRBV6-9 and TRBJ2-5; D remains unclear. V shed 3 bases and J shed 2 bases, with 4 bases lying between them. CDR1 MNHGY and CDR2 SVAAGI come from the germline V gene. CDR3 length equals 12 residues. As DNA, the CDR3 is TGTGCCAGCAGTTACCGACAAGAGACCCAGTACTTC. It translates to CASSYRQETQYF.

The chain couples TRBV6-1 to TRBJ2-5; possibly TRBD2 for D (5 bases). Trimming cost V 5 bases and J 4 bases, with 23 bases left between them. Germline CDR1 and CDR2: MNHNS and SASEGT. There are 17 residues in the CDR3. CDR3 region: CASSRGGGRPRGETQYF. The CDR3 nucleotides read TGTGCCAGCAGTCGCGGCGGCGGCAGACCTCGGGGAGAGACCCAGTACTTC.

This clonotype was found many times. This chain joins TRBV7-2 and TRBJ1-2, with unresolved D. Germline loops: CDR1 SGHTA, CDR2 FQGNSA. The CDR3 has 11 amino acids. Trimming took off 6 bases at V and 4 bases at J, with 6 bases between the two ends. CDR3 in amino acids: CASSSLYGYTF. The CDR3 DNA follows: TGTGCCAGCAGTTCTCTCTATGGCTACACCTTC.

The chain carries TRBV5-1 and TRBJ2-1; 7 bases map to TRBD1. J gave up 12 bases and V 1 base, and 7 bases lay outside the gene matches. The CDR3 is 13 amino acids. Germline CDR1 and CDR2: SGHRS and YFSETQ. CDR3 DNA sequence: TGCGCCAGCAGCTTGACCACAGGGGTGGGGCAGTTCTTC. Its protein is CASSLTTGVGQFF.

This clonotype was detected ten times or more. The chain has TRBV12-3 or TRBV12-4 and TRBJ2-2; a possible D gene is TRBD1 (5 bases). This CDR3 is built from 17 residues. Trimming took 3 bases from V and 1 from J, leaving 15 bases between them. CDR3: CASSFLTRQKNTGELFF. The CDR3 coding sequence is TGTGCCAGCAGTTTCTTAACCCGACAGAAGAACACCGGGGAGCTGTTTTTT.

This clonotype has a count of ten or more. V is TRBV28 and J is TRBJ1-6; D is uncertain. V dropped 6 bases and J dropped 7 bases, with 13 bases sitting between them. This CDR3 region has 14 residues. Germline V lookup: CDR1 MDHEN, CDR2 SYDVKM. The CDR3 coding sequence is TGTGCCAGCAGAGTTGGCCTCGGAAATTCACCCCTCCACTTT. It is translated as CASRVGLGNSPLHF.

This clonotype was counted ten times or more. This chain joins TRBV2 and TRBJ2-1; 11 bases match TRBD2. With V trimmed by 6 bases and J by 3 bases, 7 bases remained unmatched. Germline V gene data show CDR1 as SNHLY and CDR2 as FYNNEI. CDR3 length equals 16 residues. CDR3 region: CASRTSGAKIYNEQFF. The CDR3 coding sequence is TGTGCCAGCAGGACTAGCGGGGCCAAGATCTACAATGAGCAGTTCTTC.

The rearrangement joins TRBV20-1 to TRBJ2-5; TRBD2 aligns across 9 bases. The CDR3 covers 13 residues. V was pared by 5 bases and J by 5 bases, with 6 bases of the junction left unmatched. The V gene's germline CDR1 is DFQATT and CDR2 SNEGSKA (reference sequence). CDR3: CSALAGVKETQYF. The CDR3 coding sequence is TGCAGTGCTTTAGCGGGAGTAAAGGAGACCCAGTACTTC.

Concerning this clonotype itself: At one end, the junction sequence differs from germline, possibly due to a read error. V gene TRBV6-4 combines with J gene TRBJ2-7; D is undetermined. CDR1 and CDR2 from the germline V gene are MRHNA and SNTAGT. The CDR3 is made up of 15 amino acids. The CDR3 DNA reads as TGTGCCAGCAGTTACTCGGCCTTTAGCTCCTACGAGCAGTACTTC. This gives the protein CASSYSAFSSYEQYF.

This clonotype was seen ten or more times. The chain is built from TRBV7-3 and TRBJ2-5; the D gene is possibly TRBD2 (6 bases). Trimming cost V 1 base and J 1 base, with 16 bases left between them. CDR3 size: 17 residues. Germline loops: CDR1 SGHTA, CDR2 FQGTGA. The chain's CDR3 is CASSLREVGRFQETQYF. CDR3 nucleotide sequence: TGTGCCAGCAGCTTAAGGGAGGTGGGCAGATTCCAAGAGACCCAGTACTTC.

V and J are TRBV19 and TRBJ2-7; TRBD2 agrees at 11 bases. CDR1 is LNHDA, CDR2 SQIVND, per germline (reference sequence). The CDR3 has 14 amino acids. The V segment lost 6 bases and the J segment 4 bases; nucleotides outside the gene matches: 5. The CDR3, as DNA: TGTGCCAGTAGGACGACTAGCGGGAATTACGAGCAGTACTTC. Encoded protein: CASRTTSGNYEQYF.

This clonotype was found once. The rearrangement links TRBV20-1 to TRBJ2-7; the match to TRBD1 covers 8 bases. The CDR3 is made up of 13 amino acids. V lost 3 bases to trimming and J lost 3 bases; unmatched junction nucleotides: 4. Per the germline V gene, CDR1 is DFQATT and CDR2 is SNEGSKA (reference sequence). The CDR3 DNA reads TGCAGTGCTAGCCCAGGGGGCGACTACGAGCAGTACTTC. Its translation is CSASPGGDYEQYF.

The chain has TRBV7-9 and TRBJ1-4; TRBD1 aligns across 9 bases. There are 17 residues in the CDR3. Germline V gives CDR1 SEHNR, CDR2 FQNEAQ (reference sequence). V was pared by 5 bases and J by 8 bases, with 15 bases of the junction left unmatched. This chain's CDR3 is CASSAGTGTVFREKLFF. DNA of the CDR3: TGTGCCAGCAGCGCCGGGACAGGGACTGTCTTTAGGGAAAAACTGTTTTTT.